This paragraph covers one T cell receptor beta chain sequence. These data are taken from a study of blood T cell repertoires in COVID-19. Study in general: Sample material is recorded as cDNA or gDNA derived from T cells, B-cell-depleted T cells, or PBMCs.

The CDR3 is 14 amino acids. Trimming took 4 bases from V and 5 from J; bases not matched to a gene: 8. CDR1 and CDR2 (germline): SGHAT, FQNNGV. Measured with immunoSEQ multiplex PCR; TCRdb has only the in-frame clones, and not every one. The table lists 200,000 or so clones, roughly 80% of them singletons. Source material: peripheral blood. The gene calls are TRBV11-2 and TRBJ2-7, with 7 positions matching TRBD2. This TCR came from a man between 60 and 75 years old with active or convalescent COVID-19. CDR3 DNA: TGTGCCAGCAGCTCTTCTGTGGGGGGGGACGAGCAGTACTTC. Encoded protein: CASSSSVGGDEQYF.